This TCR beta chain is drawn from a study of shared clonotypes between healthy human individuals. Unsorted PBMC DNA was sequenced on ten immunoSEQ deep assay plates. Repertoires were generated with immunoSEQ multiplex PCR, while TCRdb's copy carries only in-frame clones and drops some. The data show more than 450,000 clones, more than 65% seen once. The healthy adult donors were HIV-negative and reported no recent acute infections or vaccinations. Study observations and caveats: There were few donors, and this limited the genetic and exposure-history diversity represented.

On this clone itself: Antigen unknown. The identical CDR3 is also encoded by other nucleotide sequences in the sample.

The sequenced material came from PBMCs. This receptor was obtained from a woman in her thirties or forties in good health. Some clones in this sample may be carry-over from other donors' samples.

CDR3 bases: TGTGCCAGCAGTGGGGGGAATCAGCCCCAGCATTTT. Translation: CASSGGNQPQHF. The V and J genes are TRBV2 and TRBJ1-5; the D gene is possibly TRBD1 (5 bases). This CDR3 is built from 12 residues. Deletions cut 4 bases from V and 4 bases from J, with 5 bases between. Germline-derived CDR1 and CDR2 are SNHLY and FYNNEI.